The clone carrying this TCR beta chain was observed a few times. No antigen is known for it. The sample comes from a study of T-cell memory formation after mild COVID-19. Findings and limits, study-wide: Later expanders leaned CD4+, whereas clones that contracted between day 15 and 85 were balanced CD4/CD8.

TCRdb independently ran MiXCR on the 5' RACE reads; one entry per CDR3 protein. This table holds 300,000 to 350,000 distinct CDR3 sequences, approximately 12% found once. The source material was PBMCs or a T cell subset sorted from them (not recorded which). The clonotype originates from a young man who had mild COVID-19 (a few samples of this study predate the infection). Cell type and time point are not known.

Here the CDR3 DNA reads TGCAGTGGCCGGGGCAGCACAGATACGCAGTATTTT. Protein product: CSGRGSTDTQYF. The V call is TRBV20-1, the J call TRBJ2-3; D may be TRBD1 or TRBD2 (5 bases each). V lost 7 bases to trimming and J lost 0 bases, with 8 bases between them. This CDR3 has 12 residues. Germline assignment: CDR1 DFQATT and CDR2 SNEGSKA (reference sequence).